Following are 20 T cell receptor beta chains from one sample sequenced in a study of neurological immune-mediated disorders. TCRdb reprocessed the 5' RACE reads with MiXCR, giving one entry per CDR3 protein. The data contain tens of thousands of distinct CDR3 sequences, 4.8% of them singletons. Sample: CD4+ T cells from blood. All receptors come from a man between 18 and 35 years old in good health.

This clonotype was seen repeatedly, ten times or more. The DNA for the CDR3 is TGTGCCATCAGTGAGTTGGAATATCAGCCCCAGCATTTT. Amino acid sequence: CAISELEYQPQHF. This sequence joins TRBV10-3 and TRBJ1-5, with D unclear. The CDR3 sequence is 13 residues long. In germline, CDR1 is ENHRY, CDR2 SYGVKD. Deletions cut 1 base from V and 5 bases from J, with 6 bases between.

This clonotype has ten or more counts. The rearrangement uses TRBV7-2 and TRBJ1-1, with D tentatively TRBD1 (6 bases). Deletions cut 4 bases from V and 1 base from J, with 13 bases between. The CDR3 consists of 15 residues. CDR1 is SGHTA and CDR2 is FQGNSA in the germline V gene. Here the CDR3 DNA reads TGTGCCAGCAGCTCCTTGGGGGGGCGGAACACTGAAGCTTTCTTT. This sequence encodes CASSSLGGRNTEAFF. Full variable domain (remainder filled in from reference TRBV7-2 and TRBJ1-1): GAGVSQSPSNKVTEKGKDVELRCDPISGHTALYWYRQSLGQGLEFLIYFQGNSAPDKSGLPSDRFSAERTGGSVSTLTIQRTQQEDSAVYLCASSSLGGRNTEAFFGQGTRLTVV.

This clonotype was recorded many times. This sequence joins TRBV28 and TRBJ2-1; 10 nucleotides agree with TRBD1. This CDR3 comprises 14 residues. V shed 6 bases, J shed 5 bases, and the junction held 4 bases outside the gene matches. Germline V gives CDR1 MDHEN, CDR2 SYDVKM. The chain's CDR3 is CASSLGQGNNEQFF. DNA of the CDR3: TGTGCCAGCAGCCTGGGACAGGGGAACAATGAGCAGTTCTTC.

The sample holds many counts of this clonotype. The chain has TRBV5-1 and TRBJ2-7, with D tentatively TRBD1 (5 bases). Trimming shortened V by 0 bases and J by 4 bases, and 5 bases separated the two germline ends. Germline-derived CDR1 and CDR2 are SGHRS and YFSETQ. The length of the CDR3 is 12 residues. The DNA for the CDR3 is TGCGCCAGCAGCTTGGACAGGTACGAGCAGTACTTC. Protein: CASSLDRYEQYF.

In this sample, this clonotype turned up many times. The rearrangement uses TRBV29-1 and TRBJ2-1; D may be TRBD1 (6 bases). Trimming shortened V by 7 bases and J by 2 bases, and 18 bases separated the two germline ends. CDR1 is SQVTM, CDR2 ANQGSEA, per germline. The CDR3 runs to 15 residues. CDR3 sequence: CSASSQGTTYNEQFF. Written as DNA, the CDR3 is TGCAGCGCCTCGTCGCAGGGGACGACCTACAATGAGCAGTTCTTC.

This clonotype has at least ten counts. V and J are TRBV14 and TRBJ1-3; no definite D call. The V end lost 5 bases, the J end lost 5 bases, and 7 bases lay between the germline ends. In germline, CDR1 is SGHDN, CDR2 FVKESK. The CDR3 consists of 12 residues. CDR3 nucleotides: TGTGCCAGCAGCAACAGCAGAAACACCATATATTTT. It yields the protein CASSNSRNTIYF.

This clonotype showed up many times. The chain couples TRBV7-9 to TRBJ1-5, with D hard to call. V was clipped by 1 base and J by 6 bases, with 4 bases between them. The CDR3 length is 12 residues. The germline CDR1 and CDR2 sequences are SEHNR and FQNEAQ (reference sequence). CDR3 residues: CASSLEIQPQHF. The CDR3 DNA follows: TGTGCCAGCAGCTTAGAGATTCAGCCCCAGCATTTT.

This clonotype was seen at least ten times. J is TRBJ1-3 and V is TRBV20-1, with D unclear. Germline lookup yields CDR1 DFQATT and CDR2 SNEGSKA (reference sequence). The germline V and J ends were trimmed by 2 bases and 6 bases, with 8 bases remaining between them. The CDR3 has 12 amino acids. Here the CDR3 reads CSARSGLNTIYF. CDR3 in DNA: TGCAGTGCTAGAAGTGGCTTAAACACCATATATTTT.

This clonotype has ten or more counts. The chain carries TRBV5-1 and TRBJ2-7; 10 bases agree with TRBD1. V lost 4 bases and J lost 3; bases outside the gene matches: 7. The CDR3 consists of 15 residues. Germline V gene data show CDR1 as SGHRS and CDR2 as YFSETQ. The CDR3, as DNA: TGCGCCAGCAGCCCGGGGGGGACAGGGGACTACGAGCAGTACTTC. As protein: CASSPGGTGDYEQYF.

This clonotype was picked up many times. In DNA form, the CDR3 reads TGTGCCAGCAGCCGGGACTATACAGATACGCAGTATTTT. It yields the protein CASSRDYTDTQYF. V gene TRBV2 combines with J gene TRBJ2-3, with 7 bases that match TRBD2. After removal of 6 bases from V and 3 bases from J, the junction contained 3 bases not matched to a gene. The CDR3 loop spans 13 amino acids. Germline CDR1 and CDR2: SNHLY and FYNNEI.

This clonotype was counted ten times or more. This chain links TRBV4-1 with TRBJ2-5; tentatively, D is TRBD2 (5 bases). Germline CDR1 reads MGHRA; CDR2 reads YSYEKL. V shed 4 bases and J shed 5 bases, with 17 bases lying between them. CDR3 length: 15 amino acids. The CDR3 loop is CASSPEDSARETQYF. The CDR3, as DNA: TGCGCCAGCAGCCCGGAGGACTCGGCACGGGAGACCCAGTACTTC.

This clonotype was counted many times. This chain uses TRBV12-3 or TRBV12-4 with TRBJ1-1; D is uncertain. The V gene lost 6 bases and the J gene lost 0 bases, with 8 bases spanning the gap. The CDR3 sequence is 13 residues long. CDR3 residues: CASSHRVNTEAFF. The CDR3 bases are TGTGCCAGCAGCCATCGCGTGAACACTGAAGCTTTCTTT.

This clonotype was recorded at least ten times. This chain connects TRBV5-1 to TRBJ1-1; 7 bases line up with TRBD1. Germline V gene sequence: CDR1 SGHRS, CDR2 YFSETQ. The CDR3 is 15 residues long. V gave up 3 bases and J gave up 2 bases; unmatched junction bases: 7. The CDR3 DNA is TGCGCCAGCAGCTGGGGACAGCCCCTCAACACTGAAGCTTTCTTT. Protein sequence: CASSWGQPLNTEAFF.

This clonotype was seen repeatedly, ten times or more. J is TRBJ2-2 and V is TRBV20-1; no reliable D call. Germline CDR1 reads DFQATT; CDR2 reads SNEGSKA (reference sequence). Trimming took 1 base from V and 6 from J, leaving 6 bases between them. CDR3 length: 12 residues. CDR3: CSARGPAGELFF. The CDR3 DNA follows: TGCAGTGCTAGAGGGCCTGCCGGGGAGCTGTTTTTT.

This clonotype was counted ten times or more. The chain has TRBV21-1 and TRBJ2-7; the D call in the table, TRBD1, was not verified against the DNA. TRBV21-1 is annotated as a pseudogene. The CDR3 contains 18 residues. In nucleotides, the CDR3 is TGTGCCAGCAGCAAAGTAGAAGTAACAGGGGGAGATTCCTACGAGCAGTACTTC. Protein sequence: CASSKVEVTGGDSYEQYF.

Ten or more counts support this clonotype. The rearrangement uses TRBV29-1 and TRBJ2-3, with D possibly TRBD1 on 5 matching bases. CDR3 length equals 13 residues. CDR1 is SQVTM and CDR2 is ANQGSEA in the germline V gene. V was clipped by 4 bases and J by 0 bases, with 8 bases between them. CDR3 region: CSVGGRSTDTQYF. The CDR3 nucleotides are TGCAGCGTTGGGGGCAGGAGCACAGATACGCAGTATTTT.

This clonotype was seen at least ten times. The chain is built from TRBV6-5 and TRBJ2-5; 10 bases are shared with TRBD1. CDR1 and CDR2 from the germline V gene are MNHEY and SVGAGI. V was pared by 6 bases and J by 1 base, with 8 bases of the junction left unmatched. The CDR3 totals 16 residues. The CDR3 nucleotides read TGTGCCAGCAGACTCGGGACAGGGGCCTTCCAAGAGACCCAGTACTTC. Its translation: CASRLGTGAFQETQYF.

J is TRBJ1-2 and V is TRBV5-4; D unclear. The germline gives CDR1 SGHNT, CDR2 YYREEE (reference sequence). The V gene lost 0 bases and the J gene lost 2 bases, with 8 bases spanning the gap. This CDR3 has 14 residues. The CDR3 nucleotides are TGTGCCAGCAGCTTGGATGCAGAGAACTATGGCTACACCTTC. Amino acids: CASSLDAENYGYTF.

This clonotype appeared many times. The J gene is TRBJ2-7, the V gene TRBV6-1; 7 bases map to TRBD1. The CDR3 is 15 amino acids. The ends lost 4 bases at V and 0 bases at J; junction bases unmatched: 6. The germline V gene encodes CDR1 MNHNS and CDR2 SASEGT. The CDR3 is CASSAGTADSYEQYF. DNA of the CDR3: TGTGCCAGCAGTGCAGGGACAGCGGACTCCTACGAGCAGTACTTC.

The table lists this clonotype with many counts. V is TRBV20-1 and J is TRBJ1-5; 8 bases align to TRBD1. This CDR3 is 17 amino acids long. Germline V CDR1 and CDR2: DFQATT, SNEGSKA (reference sequence). The junction had 7 bases not matched to a gene; V was cut back by 0 bases and J by 0 bases. The CDR3 bases are TGCAGTGCTAGAGATTACAGGGGGGGTTATAGCAATCAGCCCCAGCATTTT. It is translated as CSARDYRGGYSNQPQHF.